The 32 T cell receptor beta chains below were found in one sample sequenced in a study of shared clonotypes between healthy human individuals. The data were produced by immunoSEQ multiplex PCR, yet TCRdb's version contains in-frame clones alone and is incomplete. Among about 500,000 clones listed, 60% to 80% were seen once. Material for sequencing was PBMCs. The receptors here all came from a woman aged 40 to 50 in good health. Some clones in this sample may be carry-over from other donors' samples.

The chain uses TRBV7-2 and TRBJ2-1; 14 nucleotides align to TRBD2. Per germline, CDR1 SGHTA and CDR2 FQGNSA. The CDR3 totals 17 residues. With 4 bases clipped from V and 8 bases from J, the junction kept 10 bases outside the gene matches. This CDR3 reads CASSSSTSGRGVDEQFF. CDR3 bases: TGTGCCAGCAGCTCTTCGACTAGCGGGAGGGGGGTCGATGAGCAGTTCTTC.

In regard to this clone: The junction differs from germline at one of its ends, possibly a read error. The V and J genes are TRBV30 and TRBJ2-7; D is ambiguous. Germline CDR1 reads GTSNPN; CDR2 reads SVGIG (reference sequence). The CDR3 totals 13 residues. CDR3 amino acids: CAWSAAFNYEQHF. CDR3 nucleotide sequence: TGTGCCTGGAGCGCCGCCTTTAACTACGAGCAGCACTTC.

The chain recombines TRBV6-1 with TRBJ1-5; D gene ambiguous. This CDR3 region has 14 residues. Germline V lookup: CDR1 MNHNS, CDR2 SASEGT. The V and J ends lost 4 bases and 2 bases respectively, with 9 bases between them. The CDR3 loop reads CASSGGSGNQPQHF. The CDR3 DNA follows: TGTGCCAGCAGTGGGGGTTCTGGCAATCAGCCCCAGCATTTT.

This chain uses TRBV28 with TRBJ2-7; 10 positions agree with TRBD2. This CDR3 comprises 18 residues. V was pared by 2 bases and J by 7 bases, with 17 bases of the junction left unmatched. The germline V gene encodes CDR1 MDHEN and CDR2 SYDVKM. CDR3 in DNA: TGTGCCAGCAGTTTACCGGAACGGGCGGCTAGCGGGAGTAAAGAGCAGTACTTC. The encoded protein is CASSLPERAASGSKEQYF.

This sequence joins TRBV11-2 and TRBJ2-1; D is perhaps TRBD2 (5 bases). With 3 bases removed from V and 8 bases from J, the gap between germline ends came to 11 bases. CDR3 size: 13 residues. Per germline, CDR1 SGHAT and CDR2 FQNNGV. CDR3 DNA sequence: TGTGCCAGCAGCTTTGGGAGCGTCCATGAGCAGTTCTTC. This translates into CASSFGSVHEQFF.

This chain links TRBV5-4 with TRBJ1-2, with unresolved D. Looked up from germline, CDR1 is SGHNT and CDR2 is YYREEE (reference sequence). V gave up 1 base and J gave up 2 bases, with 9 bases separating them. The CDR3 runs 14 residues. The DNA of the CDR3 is TGTGCCAGCAGCTTGACGAGGCAGAACTATGGCTACACCTTC. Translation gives CASSLTRQNYGYTF.

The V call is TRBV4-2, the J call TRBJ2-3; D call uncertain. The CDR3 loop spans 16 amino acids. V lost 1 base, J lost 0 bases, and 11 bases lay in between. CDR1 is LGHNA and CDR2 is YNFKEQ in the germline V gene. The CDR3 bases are TGTGCCAGCAGCCAAGGAGGCGTAGGGAGCACAGATACGCAGTATTTT. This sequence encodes CASSQGGVGSTDTQYF.

CDR3 protein: CASRPDPNELETQYF. Written as DNA, the CDR3 is TGCGCCAGCCGTCCAGACCCCAACGAGTTAGAGACCCAGTACTTC. The chain employs TRBV5-1 and TRBJ2-5, with D unresolved. The CDR3 is made up of 15 amino acids. Germline CDR1 reads SGHRS; CDR2 reads YFSETQ. Trimming removed 7 bases from V and 4 bases from J, with 20 bases in between.

The CDR3 nucleotides are TGCGCCAGCAGTGAACTAGCTTACGAGCAGTACTTC. It codes for CASSELAYEQYF. The chain joins TRBV10-2 to TRBJ2-7; maybe TRBD2 (6 bases). CDR1 WSHSY and CDR2 SAAADI come from the germline V gene. Trimming stripped 3 bases from V and 4 bases from J, with 7 bases between. The CDR3 extends over 12 amino acids.

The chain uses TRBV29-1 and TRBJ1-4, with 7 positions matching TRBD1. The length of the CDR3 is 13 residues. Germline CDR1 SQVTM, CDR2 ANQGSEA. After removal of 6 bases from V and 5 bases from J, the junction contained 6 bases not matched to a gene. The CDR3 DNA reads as TGCAGCGTCGTACAGGGGCCGAATGAAAAACTGTTTTTT. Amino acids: CSVVQGPNEKLFF.

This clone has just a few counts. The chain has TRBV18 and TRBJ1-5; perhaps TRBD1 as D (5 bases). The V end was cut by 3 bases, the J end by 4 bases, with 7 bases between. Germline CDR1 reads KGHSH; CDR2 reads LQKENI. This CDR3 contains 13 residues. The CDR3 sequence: CASSPGTNQPQHF. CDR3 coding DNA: TGTGCCAGCTCACCTGGGACTAATCAGCCCCAGCATTTT.

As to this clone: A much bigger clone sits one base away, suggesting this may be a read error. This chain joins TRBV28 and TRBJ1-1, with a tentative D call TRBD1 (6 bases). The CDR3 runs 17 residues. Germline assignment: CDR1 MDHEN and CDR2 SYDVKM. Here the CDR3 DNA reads TGTGCCGGCAGTTTTTGGGACTTCAGGGGAAAGAACACTGAAGCTTTCTTT. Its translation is CAGSFWDFRGKNTEAFF.

CDR3 sequence reads: CASSLGTSGSYEQYF. In DNA form, the CDR3 reads TGCGCCAGCAGCCTCGGGACTAGCGGGAGCTACGAGCAGTACTTC. The chain has TRBV5-1 and TRBJ2-5; 14 bases match TRBD2. The better agreement between TRBJ2-7 and the DNA end casts doubt on the J call. CDR3 length: 15 amino acids. Germline CDR1 SGHRS, CDR2 YFSETQ.

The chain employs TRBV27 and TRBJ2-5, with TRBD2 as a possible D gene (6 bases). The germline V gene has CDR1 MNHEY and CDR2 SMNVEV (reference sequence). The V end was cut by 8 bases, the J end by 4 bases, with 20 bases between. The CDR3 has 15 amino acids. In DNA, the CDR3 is TGTGCCAGCGTGCCCCCGTCGGGGGAGACAGAGACCCAGTACTTC. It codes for CASVPPSGETETQYF.

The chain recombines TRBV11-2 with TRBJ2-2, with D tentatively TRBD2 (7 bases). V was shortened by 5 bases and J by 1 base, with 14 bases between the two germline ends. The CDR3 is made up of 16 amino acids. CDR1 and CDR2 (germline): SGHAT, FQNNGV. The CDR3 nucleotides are TGTGCCAGCAGCGTACAGGGAGGGTTGAACACCGGGGAGCTGTTTTTT. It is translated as CASSVQGGLNTGELFF.

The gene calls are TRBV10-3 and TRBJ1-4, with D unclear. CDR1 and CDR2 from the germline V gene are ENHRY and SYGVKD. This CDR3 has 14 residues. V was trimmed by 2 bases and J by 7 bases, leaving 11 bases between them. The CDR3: CAISEEQNTEKLFF. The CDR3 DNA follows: TGTGCCATCAGTGAGGAGCAAAACACTGAAAAACTGTTTTTT.

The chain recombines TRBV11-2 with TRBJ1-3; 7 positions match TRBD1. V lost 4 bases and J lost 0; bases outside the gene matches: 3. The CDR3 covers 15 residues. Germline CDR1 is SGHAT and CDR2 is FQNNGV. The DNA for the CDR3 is TGTGCCAGCAGCTGGGACAGTCTCTCTGGAAACACCATATATTTT. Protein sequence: CASSWDSLSGNTIYF.

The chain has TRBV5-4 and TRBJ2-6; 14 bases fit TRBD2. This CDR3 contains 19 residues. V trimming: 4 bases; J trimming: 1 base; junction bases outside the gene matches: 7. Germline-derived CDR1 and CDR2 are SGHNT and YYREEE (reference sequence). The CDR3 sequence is CASSRGLAGVLSGANVLTF. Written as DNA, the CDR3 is TGTGCCAGCAGCCGGGGACTAGCGGGAGTTTTGTCTGGGGCCAACGTCCTGACTTTC.

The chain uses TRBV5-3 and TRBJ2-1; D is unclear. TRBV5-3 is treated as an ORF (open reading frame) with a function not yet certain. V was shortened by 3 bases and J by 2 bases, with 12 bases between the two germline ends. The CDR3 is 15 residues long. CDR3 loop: CARSCPNLPYNEQFF. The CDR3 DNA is TGTGCCAGAAGCTGTCCCAATTTGCCCTACAATGAGCAGTTCTTC.

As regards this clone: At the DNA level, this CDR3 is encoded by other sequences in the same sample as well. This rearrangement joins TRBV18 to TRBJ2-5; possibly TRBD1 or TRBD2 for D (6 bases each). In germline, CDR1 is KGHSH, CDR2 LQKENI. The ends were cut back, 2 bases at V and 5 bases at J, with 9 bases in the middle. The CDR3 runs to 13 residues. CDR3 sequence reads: CASSPGGQETQYF. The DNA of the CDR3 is TGTGCCAGCTCACCAGGGGGGCAGGAGACCCAGTACTTC.

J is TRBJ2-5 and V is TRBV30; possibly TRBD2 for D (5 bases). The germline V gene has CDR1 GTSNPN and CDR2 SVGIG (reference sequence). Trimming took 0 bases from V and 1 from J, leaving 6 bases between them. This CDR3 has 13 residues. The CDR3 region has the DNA TGTGCCTGGAGTGTACGGGGCCAAGAGACCCAGTACTTC. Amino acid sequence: CAWSVRGQETQYF.

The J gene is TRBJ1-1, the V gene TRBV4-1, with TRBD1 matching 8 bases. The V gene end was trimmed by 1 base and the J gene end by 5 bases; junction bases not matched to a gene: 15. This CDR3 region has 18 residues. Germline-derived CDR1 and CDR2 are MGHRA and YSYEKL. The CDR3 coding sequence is TGCGCCAGCAGCCAAGGTCGACAGGGGAGGGGTAGAAGGACTGAAGCTTTCTTT. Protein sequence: CASSQGRQGRGRRTEAFF.

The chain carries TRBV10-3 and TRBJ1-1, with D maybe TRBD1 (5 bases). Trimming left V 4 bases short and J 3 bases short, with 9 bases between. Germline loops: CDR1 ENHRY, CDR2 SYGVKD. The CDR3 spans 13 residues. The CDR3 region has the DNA TGTGCCATCAGTGGCAGGGAGTACACTGAAGCTTTCTTT. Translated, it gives CAISGREYTEAFF.

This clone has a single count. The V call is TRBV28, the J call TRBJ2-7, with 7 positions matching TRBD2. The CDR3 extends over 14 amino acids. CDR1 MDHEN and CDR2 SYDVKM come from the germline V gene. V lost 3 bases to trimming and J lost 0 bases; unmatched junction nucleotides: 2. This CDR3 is CASSFKRDSYEQYF. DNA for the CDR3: TGTGCCAGCAGTTTCAAGCGGGACTCCTACGAGCAGTACTTC.

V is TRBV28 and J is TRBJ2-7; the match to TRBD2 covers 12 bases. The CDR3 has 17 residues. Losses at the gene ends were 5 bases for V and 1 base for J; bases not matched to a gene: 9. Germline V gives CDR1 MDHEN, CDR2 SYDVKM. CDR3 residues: CASSAPGLAGLSYEQYF. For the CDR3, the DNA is TGTGCCAGCAGTGCACCGGGACTAGCGGGCCTGTCCTACGAGCAGTACTTC.

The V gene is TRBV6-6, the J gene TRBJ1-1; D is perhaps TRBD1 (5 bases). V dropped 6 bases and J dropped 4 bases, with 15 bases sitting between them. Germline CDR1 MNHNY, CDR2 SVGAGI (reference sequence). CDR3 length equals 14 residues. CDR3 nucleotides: TGTGCCAGCAGCCTAAAGGGGTCGGTCACTGAAGCTTTCTTT. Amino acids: CASSLKGSVTEAFF.

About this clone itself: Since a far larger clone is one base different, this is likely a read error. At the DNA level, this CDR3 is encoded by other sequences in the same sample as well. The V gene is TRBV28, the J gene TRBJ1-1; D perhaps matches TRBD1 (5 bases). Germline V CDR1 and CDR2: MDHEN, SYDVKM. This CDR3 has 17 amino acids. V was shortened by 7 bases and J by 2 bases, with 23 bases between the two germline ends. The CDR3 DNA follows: TGTGCCAGCACACTGGTACCCCCAACGGGGCCTAACACTGAAGCTTTCTTT. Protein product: CASTLVPPTGPNTEAFF.

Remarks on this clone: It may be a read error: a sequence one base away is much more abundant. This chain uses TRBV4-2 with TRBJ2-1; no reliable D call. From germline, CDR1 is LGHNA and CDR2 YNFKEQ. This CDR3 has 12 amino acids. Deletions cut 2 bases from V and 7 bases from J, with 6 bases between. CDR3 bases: TGTGCCAGCAGCCAAAGTGAGAATGAGCAGTTCTTC. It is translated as CASSQSENEQFF.

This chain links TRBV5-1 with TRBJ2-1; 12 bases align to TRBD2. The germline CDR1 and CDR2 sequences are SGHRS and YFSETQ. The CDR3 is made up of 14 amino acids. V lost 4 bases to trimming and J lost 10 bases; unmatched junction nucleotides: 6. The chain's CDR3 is CASSRTSGEWEQFF. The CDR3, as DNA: TGCGCCAGCAGCCGGACTAGCGGGGAATGGGAGCAGTTCTTC.

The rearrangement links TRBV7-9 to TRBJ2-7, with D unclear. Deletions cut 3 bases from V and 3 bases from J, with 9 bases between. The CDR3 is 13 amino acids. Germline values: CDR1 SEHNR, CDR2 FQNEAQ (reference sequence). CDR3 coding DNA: TGTGCCAGCAGCTTCTCCAGGTACTACGAGCAGTACTTC. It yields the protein CASSFSRYYEQYF.

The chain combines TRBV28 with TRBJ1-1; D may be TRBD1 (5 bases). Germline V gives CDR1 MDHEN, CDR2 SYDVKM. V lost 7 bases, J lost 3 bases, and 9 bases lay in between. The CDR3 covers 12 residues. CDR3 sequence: CASTDSYTEAFF. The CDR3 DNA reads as TGTGCCAGCACCGACAGCTACACTGAAGCTTTCTTT. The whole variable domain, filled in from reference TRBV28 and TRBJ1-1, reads DVKVTQSSRYLVKRTGEKVFLECVQDMDHENMFWYRQDPGLGLRLIYFSYDVKMKEKGDIPEGYSVSREKKERFSLILESASTNQTSMYLCASTDSYTEAFFGQGTRLTVV.

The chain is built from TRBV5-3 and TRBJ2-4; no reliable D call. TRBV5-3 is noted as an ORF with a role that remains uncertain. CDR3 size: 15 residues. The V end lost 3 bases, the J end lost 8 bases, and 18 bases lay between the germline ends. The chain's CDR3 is CARSSAVGLRDIQYF. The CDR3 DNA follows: TGTGCCAGAAGCTCGGCAGTGGGCCTTAGAGACATTCAGTACTTC.